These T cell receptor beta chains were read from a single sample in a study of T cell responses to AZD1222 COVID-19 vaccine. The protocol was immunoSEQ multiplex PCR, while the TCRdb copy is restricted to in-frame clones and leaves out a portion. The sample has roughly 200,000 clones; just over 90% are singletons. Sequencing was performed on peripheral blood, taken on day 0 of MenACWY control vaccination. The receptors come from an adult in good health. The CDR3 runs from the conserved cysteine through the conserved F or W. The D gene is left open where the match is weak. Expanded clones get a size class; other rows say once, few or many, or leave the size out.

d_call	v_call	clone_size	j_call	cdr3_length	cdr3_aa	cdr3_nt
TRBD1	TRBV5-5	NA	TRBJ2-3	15	CASSFEQGHTDTQYF	TGTGCCAGCAGCTTTGAACAGGGGCACACAGATACGCAGTATTTT
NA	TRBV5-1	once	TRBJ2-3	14	CASSLRQGADTQYF	TGCGCCAGCAGCTTGCGGCAGGGCGCAGATACGCAGTATTTT
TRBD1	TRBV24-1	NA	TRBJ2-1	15	CATSESPGQGNEQFF	TGTGCCACCAGTGAGTCCCCGGGACAGGGTAATGAGCAGTTCTTC
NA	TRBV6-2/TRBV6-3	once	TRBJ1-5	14	CASSYSGFGQPQHF	TGTGCCAGCAGTTACTCAGGGTTTGGACAGCCCCAGCATTTT
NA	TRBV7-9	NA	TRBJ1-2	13	CASSLTQDYGYTF	TGTGCCAGCAGCTTAACACAGGACTATGGCTACACCTTC
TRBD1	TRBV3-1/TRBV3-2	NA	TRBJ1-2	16	CASSQLMGQPNYGYTF	TGTGCCAGCAGCCAATTGATGGGACAGCCGAACTATGGCTACACCTTC
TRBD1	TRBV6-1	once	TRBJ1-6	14	CASSELDRDSPLHF	TGTGCCAGCAGTGAACTAGACAGGGATTCACCCCTCCACTTT
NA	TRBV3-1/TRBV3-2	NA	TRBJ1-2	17	CASSQGFSGGDWRGYTF	TGTGCCAGCAGCCAAGGATTTTCGGGGGGCGATTGGCGTGGCTACACCTTC
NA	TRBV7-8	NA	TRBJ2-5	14	CASSLEEGQETQYF	TGTGCCAGCAGCTTAGAAGAGGGCCAAGAGACCCAGTACTTC
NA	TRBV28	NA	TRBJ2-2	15	CASRLTGTNTGELFF	TGTGCCAGCAGACTAACAGGGACGAACACCGGGGAGCTGTTTTTT
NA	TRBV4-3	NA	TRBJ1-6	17	CASSRTLGRASNSPLHF	TGCGCCAGCAGCCGGACCCTCGGAAGGGCGAGTAATTCACCCCTCCACTTT
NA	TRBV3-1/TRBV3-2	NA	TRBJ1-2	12	CASSPGHSGYTF	TGTGCCAGCAGCCCGGGACATAGCGGCTACACCTTC
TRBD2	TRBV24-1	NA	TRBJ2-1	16	CATSDRSSGGRNEQFF	TGTGCCACCAGTGACCGGTCGTCGGGGGGGCGCAATGAGCAGTTCTTC
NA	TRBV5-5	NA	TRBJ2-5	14	CASSPRRAGETQYF	TGTGCCAGCAGCCCGCGGAGGGCAGGGGAGACCCAGTACTTC
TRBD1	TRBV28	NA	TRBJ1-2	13	CASSKGTAYGYTF	TGTGCCAGCAGTAAGGGGACAGCCTATGGCTACACCTTC
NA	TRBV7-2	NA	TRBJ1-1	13	CASSPRVLTEAFF	TGTGCCAGCAGCCCCAGGGTCCTCACTGAAGCTTTCTTT
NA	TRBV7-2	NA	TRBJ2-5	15	CASSPNRAEGETQYF	TGTGCCAGCAGCCCGAACCGGGCCGAAGGGGAGACCCAGTACTTC
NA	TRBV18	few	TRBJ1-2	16	CASSRANGRGDYGYTF	TGTGCCAGCTCTCGGGCCAATGGACGGGGGGACTATGGCTACACCTTC
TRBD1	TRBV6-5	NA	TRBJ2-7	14	CASSSPTGFREQYF	TGTGCCAGCAGTTCTCCGACAGGGTTCCGCGAGCAGTACTTC
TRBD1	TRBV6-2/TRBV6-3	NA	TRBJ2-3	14	CASSRQGVSYTQYF	TGTGCCAGCAGTCGACAGGGAGTTTCGTATACGCAGTATTTT
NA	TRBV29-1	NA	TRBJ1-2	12	CSVVGANYGYTF	TGCAGCGTTGTCGGGGCAAACTATGGCTACACCTTC
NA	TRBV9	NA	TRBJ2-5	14	CASSVYGPGETQYF	TGTGCCAGCAGCGTGTACGGGCCCGGAGAGACCCAGTACTTC